The 9 T cell receptor beta chains reported below all come from one sample, sequenced in a study of T cells after yellow fever vaccination. TCRdb used MiXCR to reprocess the 5' RACE reads, holding one entry per CDR3 protein. The repertoire includes 25,000 to 30,000 distinct CDR3 sequences, under 6% of them detected once, and about 41% sits in the top ten. This specimen was CD8+ T cells sorted from PBMCs, taken 10 days after the yellow fever booster vaccination. The receptor source for this set is a man aged 30-40 years who received the YFV17D yellow fever vaccine.

Here the CDR3 DNA reads TGCGCCAGCAGCCAAGACTGGACTAGCGAGGACTACGAGCAGTACTTC. It codes for CASSQDWTSEDYEQYF. The gene calls are TRBV4-3 and TRBJ2-7, with 9 bases aligning to TRBD2. Trimming at V came to 0 bases and at J to 3 bases, leaving 6 bases not matched to a gene. The CDR3 spans 16 residues. From germline, CDR1 is LGHNA and CDR2 YSLEER.

This clonotype has a count of ten or more. The J gene is TRBJ2-5, the V gene TRBV5-1; 8 bases are shared with TRBD2. V trimming: 3 bases; J trimming: 5 bases; junction bases outside the gene matches: 12. The CDR3 sequence is 16 residues long. CDR1 is SGHRS, CDR2 YFSETQ, per germline. DNA of the CDR3: TGCGCCAGCAGCTCCCCGGGACTAGTTGAGTTGGAGACCCAGTACTTC. Its protein product is CASSSPGLVELETQYF.

This clonotype was seen many times. This chain connects TRBV19 to TRBJ2-7, with 7 bases fitting TRBD1. CDR3 length equals 14 residues. V lost 3 bases to trimming and J lost 9 bases; unmatched junction nucleotides: 11. The germline gives CDR1 LNHDA, CDR2 SQIVND (reference sequence). The CDR3 nucleotides are TGTGCCAGTAGTATTGACGGGACAGCCAACGTGCAGTACTTC. Translation: CASSIDGTANVQYF. Full variable domain (remainder filled in from reference TRBV19 and TRBJ2-7): DGGITQSPKYLFRKEGQNVTLSCEQNLNHDAMYWYRQDPGQGLRLIYYSQIVNDFQKGDIAEGYSVSREKKESFPLTVTSAQKNPTAFYLCASSIDGTANVQYFGPGTRLTVT.

This clonotype was recorded at least ten times. V is TRBV12-3 or TRBV12-4 and J is TRBJ1-5; no clear D. There are 12 residues in the CDR3. Trimming took 6 bases from V and 5 from J, leaving 8 bases between them. Here the CDR3 DNA reads TGTGCCAGCAGCCCGTTTGATCAGCCCCAGCATTTT. It codes for CASSPFDQPQHF.

This clonotype was detected ten times or more. The rearrangement links TRBV5-1 to TRBJ1-2, with TRBD1 matching over 8 bases. Trimming removed 0 bases from V and 5 bases from J; junction bases left unmatched: 6. Germline V gene sequence: CDR1 SGHRS, CDR2 YFSETQ. This CDR3 contains 15 residues. The CDR3 coding sequence is TGCGCCAGCAGCTTGGTGGACAGGGCCTCTTATGGCTACACCTTC. This translates into CASSLVDRASYGYTF.

This clonotype was recorded many times. V is TRBV9 and J is TRBJ2-2; D is ambiguous. CDR3 size: 13 residues. The V gene lost 7 bases and the J gene lost 1 base, with 8 bases spanning the gap. Looked up from germline, CDR1 is SGDLS and CDR2 is YYNGEE. The CDR3 region is CASSAGNTGELFF. CDR3 in DNA: TGTGCCAGCTCGGCCGGGAACACCGGGGAGCTGTTTTTT.

The CDR3 is CSAQGETGQLTYGYTF. DNA for the CDR3: TGCAGCGCCCAGGGGGAAACGGGACAGCTGACTTATGGCTACACCTTC. This chain links TRBV29-1 with TRBJ1-2, with 7 positions matching TRBD1. Germline CDR1 and CDR2: SQVTM and ANQGSEA. This CDR3 is built from 16 residues. With V trimmed by 7 bases and J by 5 bases, 19 bases remained unmatched.

This clonotype appeared many times. The gene calls are TRBV27 and TRBJ2-5; D may be TRBD2 (5 bases). Trimming pared 2 bases from V and 1 base from J, leaving 11 bases between. There are 15 residues in the CDR3. CDR1 is MNHEY, CDR2 SMNVEV, per germline (reference sequence). The CDR3: CASSLGGGLQETQYF. Here the CDR3 DNA reads TGTGCCAGCAGTTTAGGAGGTGGGCTCCAAGAGACCCAGTACTTC.

This clonotype was counted at least ten times. The chain has TRBV7-9 and TRBJ2-4; perhaps TRBD2 as D (6 bases). V lost 5 bases to trimming and J lost 3 bases, with 11 bases between them. The length of the CDR3 is 14 residues. Germline assignment: CDR1 SEHNR and CDR2 FQNEAQ (reference sequence). The CDR3 here is CASSPPGVKNIQYF. The CDR3 bases are TGTGCCAGCAGCCCCCCGGGGGTCAAAAACATTCAGTACTTC.